The 9 T cell receptor beta chains in this list originate from one sample, sequenced in a study of blood T cell repertoires in COVID-19. Measured with immunoSEQ multiplex PCR; TCRdb has only the in-frame clones, and not every one. The data contain some 70,000 clones, roughly 70% of them singletons. The material sequenced was peripheral blood. These receptors came from a man aged 55 to 70 with acute or convalescent COVID-19.

V gene TRBV27 combines with J gene TRBJ2-1, with a weak D call TRBD2 (5 bases). Trimming took 3 bases from V and 5 from J, leaving 20 bases between them. CDR1 MNHEY and CDR2 SMNVEV come from the germline V gene (reference sequence). This CDR3 has 17 amino acids. CDR3 bases: TGTGCCAGCAGTTTTAAGCGCGGAGCGGTACGGGACAATGAGCAGTTCTTC. Its protein product is CASSFKRGAVRDNEQFF.

The chain recombines TRBV6-2 or TRBV6-3 with TRBJ2-5; TRBD1 matches at 12 bases. The CDR3 runs 20 residues. The germline CDR1 and CDR2 sequences are MNHEY and SVGEGT. The ends lost 4 bases at V and 0 bases at J; junction bases unmatched: 15. The CDR3: CASSFVAGQGANTYQETQYF. CDR3 nucleotide sequence: TGTGCCAGCAGTTTTGTCGCGGGACAGGGGGCTAACACGTACCAAGAGACCCAGTACTTC.

The chain links TRBV24-1 to TRBJ2-5; TRBD2 matches at 10 bases. The CDR3 totals 16 residues. The germline V gene encodes CDR1 KGHDR and CDR2 SFDVKD. V trimming: 3 bases; J trimming: 2 bases; junction bases outside the gene matches: 5. CDR3 residues: CATSDNLAGEQETQYF. The CDR3 DNA reads TGTGCCACCAGTGATAACCTAGCGGGGGAACAAGAGACCCAGTACTTC.

Concerning this clone itself: One junction end does not reproduce the germline sequence, and a read error may be involved. The V call is TRBV7-3, the J call TRBJ1-1, with D tentatively TRBD1 (5 bases). CDR3 length equals 15 residues. CDR1 is SGHTA, CDR2 FQGTGA, per germline. The CDR3 here is CASSLTGRSNTEAFF. DNA of the CDR3: TGTGCCAGCAGCCTAACGGGGCGGTCGAACACTGAAGCTTTCTTT. The variable domain in full, completed from reference TRBV7-3 and TRBJ1-1, reads GAGVSQTPSNKVTEKGKYVELRCDPISGHTALYWYRQSLGQGPEFLIYFQGTGAADDSGLPNDRFFAVRPEGSVSTLKIQRTERGDSAVYLCASSLTGRSNTEAFFGQGTRLTVV.

The rearrangement links TRBV25-1 to TRBJ2-2, with D unclear. Germline lookup yields CDR1 MGHDK and CDR2 SYGVNS. V lost 2 bases to trimming and J lost 1 base, with 2 bases between them. There are 13 residues in the CDR3. CDR3 nucleotide sequence: TGTGCCAGCAGTGAACAGAACACCGGGGAGCTGTTTTTT. This codes for CASSEQNTGELFF.

The chain couples TRBV21-1 to TRBJ2-5; the table's D gene call, TRBD1, was not cross checked with the DNA. TRBV21-1 is labeled a pseudogene. This CDR3 has 14 residues. The CDR3 DNA reads TGTGCCAGCAGCACCCCAGGGCGCCAAGAGACCCAGTACTTC. As protein: CASSTPGRQETQYF.

The V and J genes are TRBV6-1 and TRBJ2-7, with 10 bases fitting TRBD2. Germline CDR1 reads MNHNS; CDR2 reads SASEGT. The CDR3 is 17 residues long. The ends lost 2 bases at V and 5 bases at J; junction bases unmatched: 12. In DNA, the CDR3 is TGTGCCAGCAGTGAAATAGCGGGGGGCTCCGATGGGAACGAGCAGTACGTC. This codes for CASSEIAGGSDGNEQYV.

This clone was seen more than once but under ten times. CDR3 sequence reads: CASSIAGSSYNSPLHF. CDR3 in DNA: TGTGCCAGTAGTATAGCTGGGAGCTCCTATAATTCACCCCTCCACTTT. The chain couples TRBV19 to TRBJ1-6; no clear D gene. The germline CDR1 and CDR2 sequences are LNHDA and SQIVND (reference sequence). The CDR3 extends over 16 amino acids. V was shortened by 1 base and J by 0 bases, with 7 bases between the two germline ends.

This chain links TRBV12-5 with TRBJ2-5; 9 bases line up with TRBD2. The V and J ends lost 6 bases and 5 bases, in that order; junction bases with no gene match: 7. The CDR3 is 14 amino acids. CDR1 and CDR2 from the germline V gene are LGHNT and FRNRAP. CDR3: CASGVAGDEETQYF. DNA for the CDR3: TGTGCTAGTGGGGTAGCGGGAGATGAGGAGACCCAGTACTTC.